The T cell receptor beta chain under discussion was sequenced for a study of control samples from healthy donors and cancer patients. The table came from immunoSEQ multiplex PCR; TCRdb's copy has only in-frame clones and leaves some out. The sample lists about 120,000 clones, approximately 88% occurring once. The CDR3 is 16 residues long. The germline CDR1 and CDR2 sequences are SGHAT and FQNNGV. V dropped 5 bases and J dropped 4 bases, with 20 bases sitting between them. This chain joins TRBV11-2 and TRBJ1-2; TRBD1 might be the D (6 bases). This receptor was identified in a man aged 45 to 65 in good health. The sequencing input was blood. CDR3 nucleotide sequence: TGTGCCAGCAGCCCAGTTCGGGGGGCATCTATCTATGGCTACACCTTC. Its translation is CASSPVRGASIYGYTF.